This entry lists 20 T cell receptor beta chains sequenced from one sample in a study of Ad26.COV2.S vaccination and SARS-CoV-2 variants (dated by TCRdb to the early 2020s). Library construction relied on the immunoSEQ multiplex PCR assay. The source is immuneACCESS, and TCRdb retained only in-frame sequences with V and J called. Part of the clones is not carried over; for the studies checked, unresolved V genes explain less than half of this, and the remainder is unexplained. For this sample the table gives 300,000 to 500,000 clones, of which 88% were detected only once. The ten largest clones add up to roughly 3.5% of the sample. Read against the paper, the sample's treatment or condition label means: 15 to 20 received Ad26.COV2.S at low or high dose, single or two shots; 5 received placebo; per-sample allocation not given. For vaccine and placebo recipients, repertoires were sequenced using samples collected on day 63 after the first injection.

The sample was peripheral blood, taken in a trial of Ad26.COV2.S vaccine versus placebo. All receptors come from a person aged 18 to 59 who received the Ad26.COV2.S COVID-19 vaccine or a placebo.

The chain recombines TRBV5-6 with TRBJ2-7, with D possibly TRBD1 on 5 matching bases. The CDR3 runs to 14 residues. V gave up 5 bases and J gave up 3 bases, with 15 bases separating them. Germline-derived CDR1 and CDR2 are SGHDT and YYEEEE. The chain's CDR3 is CASSVTENYYEQYF. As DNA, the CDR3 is TGTGCCAGCAGTGTGACAGAAAATTACTACGAGCAGTACTTC.

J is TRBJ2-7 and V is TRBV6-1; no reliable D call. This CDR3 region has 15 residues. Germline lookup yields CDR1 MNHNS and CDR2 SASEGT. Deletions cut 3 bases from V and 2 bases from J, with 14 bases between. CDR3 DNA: TGTGCCAGCAGTGAGATAGTTACAGTTACCTACGAGCAGTACTTC. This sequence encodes CASSEIVTVTYEQYF.

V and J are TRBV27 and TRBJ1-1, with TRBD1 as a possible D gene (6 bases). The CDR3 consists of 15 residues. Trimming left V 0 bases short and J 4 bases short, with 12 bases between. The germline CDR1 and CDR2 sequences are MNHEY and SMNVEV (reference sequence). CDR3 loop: CASSLSAGDSTEAFF. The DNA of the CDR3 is TGTGCCAGCAGTTTATCGGCAGGGGATAGCACTGAAGCTTTCTTT.

The CDR3 loop is CASSLQGEGYTF. As DNA, the CDR3 is TGTGCCAGCAGCTTACAAGGGGAGGGCTACACCTTC. V is TRBV13 and J is TRBJ1-2; possible D gene TRBD1, 5 bases. Between the trimmed V and J ends, which lost 2 bases and 8 bases, there was a span of 9 bases. Germline CDR1 PRHDT, CDR2 FYEKMQ (reference sequence). CDR3 length: 12 amino acids.

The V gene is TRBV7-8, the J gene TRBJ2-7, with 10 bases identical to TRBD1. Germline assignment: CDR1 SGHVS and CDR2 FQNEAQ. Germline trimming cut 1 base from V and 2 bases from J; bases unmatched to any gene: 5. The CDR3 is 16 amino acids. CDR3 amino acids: CASSLEGQGTPYEQYF. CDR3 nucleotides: TGTGCCAGCAGCTTAGAGGGACAGGGGACCCCCTACGAGCAGTACTTC.

The CDR3 DNA reads TGTGCCAGCAGTTCTAGCGGGGGGGCCGGCTACAATGAGCAGTTCTTC. It translates to CASSSSGGAGYNEQFF. The chain recombines TRBV2 with TRBJ2-1; 12 positions agree with TRBD2. CDR3 size: 16 residues. Germline V gives CDR1 SNHLY, CDR2 FYNNEI. V was clipped by 5 bases and J by 3 bases; unmatched bases: 5.

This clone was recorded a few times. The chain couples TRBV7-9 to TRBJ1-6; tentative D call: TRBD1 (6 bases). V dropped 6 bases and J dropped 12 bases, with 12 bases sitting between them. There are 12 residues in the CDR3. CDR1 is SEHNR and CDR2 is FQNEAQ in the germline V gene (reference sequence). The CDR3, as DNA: TGTGCCAGCAGAGGGGGGGGAATACCCCTCCACTTT. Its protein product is CASRGGGIPLHF.

The CDR3 DNA follows: TGTGCCAGCAGCCAACAGGGCGGGAGCACTGAAGCTTTCTTT. Amino acid sequence: CASSQQGGSTEAFF. This chain uses TRBV7-8 with TRBJ1-1; TRBD1 is a possible D gene (6 bases). Germline V gene data show CDR1 as SGHVS and CDR2 as FQNEAQ. The V gene lost 5 bases and the J gene lost 4 bases, with 14 bases spanning the gap. CDR3 length: 14 amino acids.

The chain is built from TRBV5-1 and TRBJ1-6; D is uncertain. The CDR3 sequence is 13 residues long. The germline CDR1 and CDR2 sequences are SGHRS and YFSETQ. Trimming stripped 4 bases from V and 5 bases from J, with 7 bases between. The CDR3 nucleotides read TGCGCCAGCAGCCGAGGAGATAATTCACCCCTCCACTTT. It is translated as CASSRGDNSPLHF.

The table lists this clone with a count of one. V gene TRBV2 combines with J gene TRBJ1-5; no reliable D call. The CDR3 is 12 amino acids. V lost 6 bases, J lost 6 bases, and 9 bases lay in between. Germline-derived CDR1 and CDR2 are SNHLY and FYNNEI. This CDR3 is CASRRLAQPQHF. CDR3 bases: TGTGCCAGCAGGCGGCTAGCTCAGCCCCAGCATTTT.

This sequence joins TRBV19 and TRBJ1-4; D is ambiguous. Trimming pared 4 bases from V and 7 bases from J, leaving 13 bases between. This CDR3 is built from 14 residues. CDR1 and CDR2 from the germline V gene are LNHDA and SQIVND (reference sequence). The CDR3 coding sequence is TGTGCCAGTAGTAACGGACGGCCTGGTGAAAAACTGTTTTTT. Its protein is CASSNGRPGEKLFF.

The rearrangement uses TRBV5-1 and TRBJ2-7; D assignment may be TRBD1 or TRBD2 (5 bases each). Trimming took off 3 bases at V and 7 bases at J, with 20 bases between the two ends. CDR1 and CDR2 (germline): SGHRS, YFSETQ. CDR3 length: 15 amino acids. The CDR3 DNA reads TGCGCCAGCAGCTCCTCCGGGACCAGAGGGCTGGAGCAGTACTTC. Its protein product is CASSSSGTRGLEQYF.

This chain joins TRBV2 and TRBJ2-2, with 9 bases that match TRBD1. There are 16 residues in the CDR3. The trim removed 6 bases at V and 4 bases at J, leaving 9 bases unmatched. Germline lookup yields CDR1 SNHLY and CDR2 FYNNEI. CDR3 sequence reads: CASSRSGTGITGELFF. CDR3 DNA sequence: TGTGCCAGCAGCCGGTCCGGGACAGGGATCACCGGGGAGCTGTTTTTT.

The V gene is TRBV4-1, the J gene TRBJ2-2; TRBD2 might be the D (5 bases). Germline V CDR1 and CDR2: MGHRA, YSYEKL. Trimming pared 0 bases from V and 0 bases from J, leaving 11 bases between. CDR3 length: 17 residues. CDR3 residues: CASSQEVGITNTGELFF. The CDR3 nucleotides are TGCGCCAGCAGCCAAGAGGTCGGGATCACGAACACCGGGGAGCTGTTTTTT.

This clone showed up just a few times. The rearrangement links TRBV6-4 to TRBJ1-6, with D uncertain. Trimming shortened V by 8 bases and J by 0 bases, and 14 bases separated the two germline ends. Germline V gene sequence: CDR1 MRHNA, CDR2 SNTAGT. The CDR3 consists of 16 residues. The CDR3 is CASRSIQFSYNSPLHF. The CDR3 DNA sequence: TGTGCCAGCCGGTCGATACAATTCTCCTATAATTCACCCCTCCACTTT.

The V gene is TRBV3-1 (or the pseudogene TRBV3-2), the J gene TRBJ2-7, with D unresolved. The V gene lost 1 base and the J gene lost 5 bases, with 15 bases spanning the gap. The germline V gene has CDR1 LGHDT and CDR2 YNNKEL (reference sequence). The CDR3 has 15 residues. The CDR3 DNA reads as TGTGCCAGCAGCCAAGCGTTTCACAGATCCAACGAGCAGTACTTC. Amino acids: CASSQAFHRSNEQYF.

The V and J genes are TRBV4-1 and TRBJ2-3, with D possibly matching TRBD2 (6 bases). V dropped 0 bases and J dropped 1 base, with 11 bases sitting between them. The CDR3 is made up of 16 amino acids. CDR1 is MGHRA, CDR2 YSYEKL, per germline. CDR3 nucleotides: TGCGCCAGCAGCCAAGAATCGGGGGAGGGCACAGATACGCAGTATTTT. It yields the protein CASSQESGEGTDTQYF.

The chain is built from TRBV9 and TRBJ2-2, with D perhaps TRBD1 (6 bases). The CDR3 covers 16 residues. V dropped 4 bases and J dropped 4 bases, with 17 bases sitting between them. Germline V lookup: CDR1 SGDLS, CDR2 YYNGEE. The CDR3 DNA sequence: TGTGCCAGCAGCACTACAGGGACGTTCCGCACCGGGGAGCTGTTTTTT. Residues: CASSTTGTFRTGELFF.

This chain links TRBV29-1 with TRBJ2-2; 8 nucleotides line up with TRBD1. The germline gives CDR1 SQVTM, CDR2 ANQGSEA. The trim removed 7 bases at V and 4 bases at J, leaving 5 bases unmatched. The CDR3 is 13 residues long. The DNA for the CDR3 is TGCAGCGCCGACAGGGGTAGCACCGGGGAGCTGTTTTTT. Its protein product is CSADRGSTGELFF.

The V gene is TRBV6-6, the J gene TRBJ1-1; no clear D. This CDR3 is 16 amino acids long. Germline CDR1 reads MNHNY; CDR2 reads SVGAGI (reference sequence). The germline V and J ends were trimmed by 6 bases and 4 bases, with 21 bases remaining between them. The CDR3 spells CASSPGRILTFTEAFF. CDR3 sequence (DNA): TGTGCCAGCAGCCCCGGTCGTATCCTTACCTTCACTGAAGCTTTCTTT.